This TCR beta chain was identified in a study of T cell clonotyping in hematopoietic cell transplantation. Germline lookup yields CDR1 SNHLY and CDR2 FYNNEI. Trimming took 3 bases from V and 0 from J, leaving 9 bases between them. CDR3 length: 16 amino acids. The repertoire was sequenced with immunoSEQ multiplex PCR; TCRdb's copy has only in-frame clones and lacks some. The sample includes about 5,600 clones, approximately 70% of them seen just once. Recipient blood drawn about 28 days pretransplant and days 30, 100, 180 after. This sequence was found in a male patient in his forties or fifties who had an allogeneic stem cell transplant from an unrelated donor, so the T cells may come from the graft donor. Some clones in this sample may be carry-over from other donors' samples. The material was PBMCs, obtained 180 days after allogeneic stem cell transplant. The rearrangement links TRBV2 to TRBJ2-6; D unresolved. This CDR3 is CASSDRRTSGANVLTF. CDR3 coding DNA: TGTGCCAGCAGTGACAGACGGACCTCTGGGGCCAACGTCCTGACTTTC. The complete variable domain, with remaining parts taken from reference TRBV2 and TRBJ2-6, reads EPEVTQTPSHQVTQMGQEVILRCVPISNHLYFYWYRQILGQKVEFLVSFYNNEISEKSEIFDDQFSVERPDGSNFTLKIRSTKLEDSAMYFCASSDRRTSGANVLTFGAGSRLTVL.